This TCR beta chain was profiled in a study of early T cells in non-severe SARS-CoV-2 infection. In the study overall: Chains from this unsorted whole-blood bulk RNA could not be paired.

On this clonotype: The antigen remains unidentified.

Unique molecular identifier tags were affixed to discrete cDNA molecules. TCRdb reanalysed the 5' RACE reads using MiXCR and keeps one entry per CDR3 protein. The table shows 60,000 or so distinct CDR3 sequences, with around 9.7% occurring only once. Trimming removed 0 bases from V and 1 base from J, with 9 bases in between. Per germline, CDR1 SEHNR and CDR2 FQNEAQ (reference sequence). The CDR3 spans 15 residues. Findings of the study overall: The study's VDJdb matching favored anti-spike CD8 responses and missed private and CD4 specificities.

V is TRBV7-9 and J is TRBJ1-1; D not certain. The TCR was taken from an adult who was a healthcare worker with PCR-confirmed SARS-CoV-2 infection or an uninfected control (not recorded which). The sequencing sample was made of whole blood. CDR3 sequence: CASSLALTANTEAFF. Here the CDR3 DNA reads TGTGCCAGCAGCTTAGCGCTAACGGCGAACACTGAAGCTTTCTTT.